What follows are 20 T cell receptor beta chains derived from one specimen sequenced in a study of blood T cell repertoires in COVID-19. The assay was immunoSEQ multiplex PCR, and TCRdb's table has in-frame clones only and misses some. The sample contains more than 100,000 clones, 75% to 90% of which appear only once. The sample was peripheral blood. The receptors were gathered from a man in his forties or fifties with active COVID-19.

V usage is TRBV7-2 and J usage is TRBJ1-5; D not certain. This CDR3 comprises 15 residues. V was shortened by 5 bases and J by 7 bases, with 18 bases between the two germline ends. Germline CDR1 reads SGHTA; CDR2 reads FQGNSA. The CDR3 DNA follows: TGTGCCAGCAGCCTAGGCGGCAGCCCTGGGCAGCCCCAGCATTTT. Protein product: CASSLGGSPGQPQHF.

J is TRBJ1-1 and V is TRBV5-8, with a tentative D call TRBD1 (5 bases). This CDR3 contains 14 residues. Deletions cut 7 bases from V and 3 bases from J, with 16 bases between. Per germline, CDR1 SGHTS and CDR2 YDEGEE. In DNA, the CDR3 is TGTGCCAGCTTAACTTGGGGGGGTTACACTGAAGCTTTCTTT. Translating it yields CASLTWGGYTEAFF.

This clone was seen just once. This chain connects TRBV11-2 to TRBJ1-1; D remains ambiguous. This CDR3 region has 16 residues. Per germline, CDR1 SGHAT and CDR2 FQNNGV. With 0 bases removed from V and 3 bases from J, the gap between germline ends came to 14 bases. The CDR3 spells CASSLDLPRVDTEAFF. The DNA of the CDR3 is TGTGCCAGCAGCTTAGATCTGCCGAGGGTGGACACTGAAGCTTTCTTT.

This rearrangement joins TRBV9 to TRBJ2-5; no clear D. CDR3 size: 13 residues. Trimming took 3 bases from V and 4 from J, leaving 10 bases between them. The germline gives CDR1 SGDLS, CDR2 YYNGEE. CDR3 sequence (DNA): TGTGCCAGCAGCGGACACACCGGAGAGACCCAGTACTTC. It encodes CASSGHTGETQYF.

This chain joins TRBV7-2 and TRBJ2-1; 10 bases agree with TRBD2. CDR3 length: 14 residues. J was trimmed by 7 bases and V by 7 bases; bases with no gene match: 7. Germline assignment: CDR1 SGHTA and CDR2 FQGNSA. Here the CDR3 DNA reads TGTGCCAGCACCCAGCGGGGGGGTCCGAATGAGCAGTTCTTC. Translated: CASTQRGGPNEQFF.

The chain is built from TRBV5-1 and TRBJ2-7; 9 bases are a match to TRBD1. This CDR3 spans 15 amino acids. V shed 3 bases, J shed 5 bases, and the junction held 9 bases outside the gene matches. The germline gives CDR1 SGHRS, CDR2 YFSETQ. The CDR3 is CASSSAGTGYDEQYF. Written as DNA, the CDR3 is TGCGCCAGCAGCTCGGCCGGGACAGGGTATGACGAGCAGTACTTC.

The chain combines TRBV4-2 with TRBJ2-7; TRBD1 matches 9 bases. Germline values: CDR1 LGHNA, CDR2 YNFKEQ. After removal of 5 bases from V and 5 bases from J, the junction contained 13 bases not matched to a gene. The CDR3 sequence is 16 residues long. Here the CDR3 DNA reads TGTGCCAGCAGCTCCCAAGGGGGACAGGGAAGGCACGAGCAGTACTTC. Encoded protein: CASSSQGGQGRHEQYF.

CDR3 sequence: CAWSVREGSGGDSYNEQFF. The CDR3 DNA is TGTGCCTGGAGTGTACGGGAGGGTAGCGGGGGGGACTCCTACAATGAGCAGTTCTTC. J is TRBJ2-1 and V is TRBV30, with 11 bases lining up with TRBD2. The CDR3 has 19 residues. With 0 bases clipped from V and 0 bases from J, the junction kept 10 bases outside the gene matches. Per the germline V gene, CDR1 is GTSNPN and CDR2 is SVGIG (reference sequence).

V gene TRBV7-9 combines with J gene TRBJ1-2; the D is unclear. Germline V lookup: CDR1 SEHNR, CDR2 FQNEAQ (reference sequence). The germline V and J ends were trimmed by 5 bases and 2 bases, with 12 bases remaining between them. CDR3 length equals 14 residues. The DNA of the CDR3 is TGTGCCAGCAGCCCGGCCGGGGAGAACTATGGCTACACCTTC. Translated: CASSPAGENYGYTF.

The gene calls are TRBV10-3 and TRBJ2-1, with 10 bases fitting TRBD1. Trimming removed 2 bases from V and 7 bases from J; junction bases left unmatched: 8. CDR3 size: 16 residues. Germline V CDR1 and CDR2: ENHRY, SYGVKD. This CDR3 is CAISEPTGQGKNEQFF. The CDR3 DNA is TGTGCCATCAGTGAGCCCACGGGACAGGGGAAGAATGAGCAGTTCTTC.

The chain employs TRBV6-5 and TRBJ1-2; TRBD1 aligns across 8 bases. Germline V gene lookup returns CDR1 MNHEY and CDR2 SVGAGI. With 10 bases clipped from V and 1 base from J, the junction kept 8 bases outside the gene matches. This CDR3 comprises 14 residues. Here the CDR3 DNA reads TGTGCCACCTTTGGGACAGGAAATAACTATGGCTACACCTTC. Translating gives CATFGTGNNYGYTF.

This clone was found once. J is TRBJ2-7 and V is TRBV5-4, with D possibly being TRBD2 (6 bases). Trimming shortened V by 0 bases and J by 0 bases, and 13 bases separated the two germline ends. The length of the CDR3 is 16 residues. Germline CDR1 reads SGHNT; CDR2 reads YYREEE (reference sequence). CDR3 region: CASSLVAGGTSYEQYF. The CDR3 DNA follows: TGTGCCAGCAGCTTGGTGGCCGGGGGAACCTCCTACGAGCAGTACTTC.

This clone was counted a single time. The CDR3 region has the DNA TGTGCCAGCAGCTTGGATAGAGATACGCAGTATTTT. Amino acid sequence: CASSLDRDTQYF. The chain has TRBV5-8 and TRBJ2-3; D unresolved. CDR1 SGHTS and CDR2 YDEGEE come from the germline V gene. The CDR3 runs to 12 residues. V was clipped by 0 bases and J by 5 bases, with 4 bases between them.

This clone was observed once. This rearrangement joins TRBV2 to TRBJ2-3, with 10 bases that match TRBD2. The CDR3 covers 14 residues. The J segment lost 4 bases and the V segment lost 10 bases, leaving 8 bases of the junction unmatched. Per germline, CDR1 SNHLY and CDR2 FYNNEI. The CDR3 DNA reads TGTGCCATCATACTAGCGGGGCATTCAGATACGCAGTATTTT. Translated, it gives CAIILAGHSDTQYF.

V gene TRBV4-2 combines with J gene TRBJ2-1; 8 bases are shared with TRBD2. Looked up from germline, CDR1 is LGHNA and CDR2 is YNFKEQ. The ends lost 0 bases at V and 7 bases at J; junction bases unmatched: 8. The CDR3 contains 16 residues. The CDR3, as DNA: TGTGCCAGCAGCCAAGACAAACTAGCGGTGGTGAATGAGCAGTTCTTC. This gives the protein CASSQDKLAVVNEQFF.

The rearrangement uses TRBV4-3 and TRBJ2-5; TRBD2 matches at 9 bases. The CDR3 loop spans 16 amino acids. Germline loops: CDR1 LGHNA, CDR2 YSLEER. V lost 1 base, J lost 4 bases, and 7 bases stayed unmatched. The CDR3 DNA reads TGCGCCAGCAGCCAAGGGGCTAGCGGGGAAGTAGAGACCCAGTACTTC. Its protein is CASSQGASGEVETQYF.

This sequence joins TRBV25-1 and TRBJ2-5; possible D gene TRBD1, 6 bases. The CDR3 totals 14 residues. CDR1 is MGHDK and CDR2 is SYGVNS in the germline V gene. The germline V and J ends were trimmed by 2 bases and 2 bases, with 9 bases remaining between them. CDR3 protein: CASSERTAQETQYF. CDR3 bases: TGTGCCAGCAGTGAAAGGACAGCTCAAGAGACCCAGTACTTC. Drawing the rest from reference TRBV25-1 and TRBJ2-5, the complete variable domain is EADIYQTPRYLVIGTGKKITLECSQTMGHDKMYWYQQDPGMELHLIHYSYGVNSTEKGDLSSESTVSRIRTEHFPLTLESARPSHTSQYLCASSERTAQETQYFGPGTRLLVL.

In this sample, this clone turned up a few times. The chain joins TRBV7-2 to TRBJ2-5; 8 positions match TRBD2. Germline V gives CDR1 SGHTA, CDR2 FQGNSA. V trimming: 1 base; J trimming: 10 bases; junction bases outside the gene matches: 11. This CDR3 region has 15 residues. The CDR3 DNA is TGTGCCAGCAGCTTAGACGGGGGGGGTAAGAGAGTCCAGTACTTC. It is translated as CASSLDGGGKRVQYF.

The chain carries TRBV5-4 and TRBJ1-2; possible D gene TRBD1, 6 bases. With 4 bases removed from V and 8 bases from J, the gap between germline ends came to 15 bases. CDR3 size: 13 residues. Germline CDR1 is SGHNT and CDR2 is YYREEE (reference sequence). The CDR3 reads CASSPTTGRGYTF. CDR3 sequence (DNA): TGTGCCAGCAGCCCAACGACAGGTCGGGGCTACACCTTC.

The V call is TRBV11-1, the J call TRBJ1-1, with D maybe TRBD1 (5 bases). V lost 8 bases to trimming and J lost 7 bases, with 11 bases between them. This CDR3 contains 11 residues. Looked up from germline, CDR1 is SGHAT and CDR2 is FQDESV (reference sequence). The CDR3 spells CASSGGSEAFF. CDR3 bases: TGTGCCAGCTCGGGGGGGAGTGAAGCTTTCTTT.